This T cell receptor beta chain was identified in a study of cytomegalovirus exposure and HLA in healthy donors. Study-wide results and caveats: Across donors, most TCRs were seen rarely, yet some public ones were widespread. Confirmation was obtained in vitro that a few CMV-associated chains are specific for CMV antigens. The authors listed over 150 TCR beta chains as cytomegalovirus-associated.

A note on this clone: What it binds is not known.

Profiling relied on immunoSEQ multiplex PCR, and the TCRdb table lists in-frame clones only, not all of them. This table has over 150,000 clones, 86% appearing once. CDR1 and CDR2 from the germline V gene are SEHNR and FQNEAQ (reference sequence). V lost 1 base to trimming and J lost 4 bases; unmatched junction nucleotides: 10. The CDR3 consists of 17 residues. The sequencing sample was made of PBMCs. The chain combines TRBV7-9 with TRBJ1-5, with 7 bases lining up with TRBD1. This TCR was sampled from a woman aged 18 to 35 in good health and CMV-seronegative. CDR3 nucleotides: TGTGCCAGCAGCTTAGGAGACCCCCGGGACAGTAATCAGCCCCAGCATTTT. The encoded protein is CASSLGDPRDSNQPQHF.